Described below is a single T cell receptor beta chain sequence and its context. Its antigen is not yet known. No much larger clone exists at a distance of one base, and base qualities are not known. Enrolling through a virtual design, the prospective study's participants ranged in age from roughly 18 to 100 years and lived across about two dozen United States geographic areas. In the prospective study, participants were assigned to cohorts based on the clinical history participants reported in a screening survey and a study questionnaire. Exposed participants had been in contact with someone with a PCR-confirmed or clinician-diagnosed COVID-19 case within 2 weeks of study entry. In the prospective study, mobile phlebotomists collected whole blood, serum and a nasopharyngeal or oropharyngeal swab from each participant. Prospective study participants could optionally give additional blood draws and questionnaires over a 2-month period. Before DNA extraction, prospective study blood samples were shipped either frozen or at room temperature.

The immunoSEQ Assay, a bias-controlled multiplex PCR, was used to amplify TCRbeta CDR3 regions from genomic DNA. The authors' analysis ran thus. Within the assay, amplification of reference gene primers was used to estimate how many nucleated cells each sample contained. To quantify the absolute abundance of each unique TCRbeta CDR3 rearrangement, sequence reads were collapsed and filtered. Productive Simpson clonality was computed per sample as the square root of Simpson's diversity index over productive rearrangements. The table was pulled from immuneACCESS by TCRdb, which kept in-frame rearrangements only. Such tables lose some clones; where checked, under half of the loss comes from unresolved V genes, and the rest has no known cause. V and J calls plus clone size are reproduced from that table; the DNA served to infer D and trimming. For this sample the table gives fewer than 250,000 clones, of which roughly four fifths were detected only once. About 3.9% of the sample goes to the ten largest clones.

These data belong to a study of blood T cell repertoires in COVID-19 (dated by TCRdb to 2020 to 2022). Regarding the complete study: The collaborator samples originated in the United States, Italy and Spain and spanned the acute and convalescent phases of COVID-19. The prospective study material was composed of cDNA or gDNA derived from T cells, B-cell-depleted T cells, or PBMCs. Subjects who had been exposed to COVID-19, were actively infected with it, or had recovered from it provided the deeply sampled blood TCRbeta repertoires that made up the dataset. A freely available public database, intended as a resource for researchers studying the immune response to SARS-CoV-2, is where the repertoires were released. Samples were obtained from the ongoing ImmuneRACE study (first 160 participants) and from about 1,300 subjects provided by 6 global collaborators. The sample metadata nearly always contained a de-identified subject ID, COVID-19 status, age in years and sex. Where available, HLA class I and class II types were taken from metadata supplied by the sample provider and were not determined by assay-based typing.

The junction carries 16 bases between V and J, which are trimmed by 10 bases and 4 bases respectively. Taken from cysteine to phenylalanine, the CDR3 has 13 residues. Left in the record is the CDR3 DNA by itself, 39 bases read in frame from the first base. CDR1 ENHRY and CDR2 SYGVKD are derived from the germline V gene. The investigation overall reported the following: Clinical and demographic metadata were provided uncurated, with the amount varying by source and participant.

The sample consisted of PBMCs or T cells enriched from blood (not recorded which). The TCR was taken from a middle-aged woman who had been exposed to COVID-19. The V and J segments used are TRBV10-3 and TRBJ1-2, and the D gene may be TRBD1, 6 bases matching. CDR3 loop: CATGGGDSYGYTF. The nucleotides are TGTGCCACCGGAGGGGGGGATTCCTATGGCTACACCTTC.